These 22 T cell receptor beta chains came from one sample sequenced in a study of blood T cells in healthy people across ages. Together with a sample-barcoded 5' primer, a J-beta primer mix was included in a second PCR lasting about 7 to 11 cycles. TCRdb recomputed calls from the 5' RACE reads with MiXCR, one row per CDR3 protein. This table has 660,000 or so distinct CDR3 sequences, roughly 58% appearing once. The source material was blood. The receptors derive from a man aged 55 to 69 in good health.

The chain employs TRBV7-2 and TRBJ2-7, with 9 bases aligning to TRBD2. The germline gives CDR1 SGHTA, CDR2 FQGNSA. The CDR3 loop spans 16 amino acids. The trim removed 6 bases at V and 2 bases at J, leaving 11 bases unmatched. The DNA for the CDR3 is TGTGCCAGCAGTCGCGAGGGGGCTAGCGGGGCCTACGAGCAGTACTTC. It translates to CASSREGASGAYEQYF.

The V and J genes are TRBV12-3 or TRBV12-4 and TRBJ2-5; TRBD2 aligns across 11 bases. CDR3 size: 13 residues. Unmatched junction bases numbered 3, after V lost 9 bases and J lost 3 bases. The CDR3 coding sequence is TGTGCCAGATCGGGACTAGCGGAAGAGACCCAGTACTTC. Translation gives CARSGLAEETQYF.

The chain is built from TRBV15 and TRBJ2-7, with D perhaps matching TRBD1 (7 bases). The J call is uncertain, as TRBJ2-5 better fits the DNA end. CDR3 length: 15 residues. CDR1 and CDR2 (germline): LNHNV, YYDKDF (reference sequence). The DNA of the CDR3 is TGTGCCACCAGCGCGCAGGGGGGTGGTCAAGAGACCCAGTACTTC. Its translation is CATSAQGGGQETQYF.

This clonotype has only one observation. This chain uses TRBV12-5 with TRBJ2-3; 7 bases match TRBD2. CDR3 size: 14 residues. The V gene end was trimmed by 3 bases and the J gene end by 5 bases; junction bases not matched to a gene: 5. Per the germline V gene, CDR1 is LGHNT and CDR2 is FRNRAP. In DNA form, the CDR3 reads TGTGCTAGTGGTTTAAGCGGGGCCGAAGATACGCAGTATTTT. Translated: CASGLSGAEDTQYF.

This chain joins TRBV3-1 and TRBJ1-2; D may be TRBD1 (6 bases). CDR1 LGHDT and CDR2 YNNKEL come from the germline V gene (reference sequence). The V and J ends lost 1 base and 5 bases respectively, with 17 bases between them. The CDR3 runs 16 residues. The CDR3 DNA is TGTGCCAGCAGCCAAGGGGAACTGGGGGCCGGATATGGCTACACCTTC. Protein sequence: CASSQGELGAGYGYTF. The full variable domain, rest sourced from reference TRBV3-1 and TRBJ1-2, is DTAVSQTPKYLVTQMGNDKSIKCEQNLGHDTMYWYKQDSKKFLKIMFSYNNKELIINETVPNRFSPKSPDKAHLNLHINSLELGDSAVYFCASSQGELGAGYGYTFGSGTRLTVV.

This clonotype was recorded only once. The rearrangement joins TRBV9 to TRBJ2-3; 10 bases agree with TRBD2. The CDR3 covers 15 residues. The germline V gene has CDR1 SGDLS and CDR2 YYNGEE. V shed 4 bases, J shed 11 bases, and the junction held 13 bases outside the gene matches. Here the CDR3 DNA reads TGTGCCAGCAGCCCAGCGGGGGGGCCCGGGTACAAGCAGTATTTT. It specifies CASSPAGGPGYKQYF.

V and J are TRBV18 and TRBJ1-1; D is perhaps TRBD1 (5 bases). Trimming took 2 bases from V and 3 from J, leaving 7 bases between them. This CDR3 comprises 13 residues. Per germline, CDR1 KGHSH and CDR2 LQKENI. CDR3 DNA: TGTGCCAGCTCACCAGGGGCGGACACTGAAGCTTTCTTT. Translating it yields CASSPGADTEAFF.

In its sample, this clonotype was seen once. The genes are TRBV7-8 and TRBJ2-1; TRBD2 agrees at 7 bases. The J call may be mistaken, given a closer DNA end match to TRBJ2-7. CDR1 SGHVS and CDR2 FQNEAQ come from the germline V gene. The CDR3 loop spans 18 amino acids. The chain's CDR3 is CASSIPAGFTSSYNEQYF. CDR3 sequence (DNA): TGTGCCAGCAGCATTCCAGCGGGGTTTACAAGCTCCTACAATGAGCAGTACTTC.

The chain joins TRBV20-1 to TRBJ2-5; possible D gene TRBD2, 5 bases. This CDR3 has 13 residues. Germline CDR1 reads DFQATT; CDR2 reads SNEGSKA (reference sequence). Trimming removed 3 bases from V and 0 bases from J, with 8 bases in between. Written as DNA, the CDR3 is TGCAGTGCTAGTAGCGAGAACCAAGAGACCCAGTACTTC. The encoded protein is CSASSENQETQYF.

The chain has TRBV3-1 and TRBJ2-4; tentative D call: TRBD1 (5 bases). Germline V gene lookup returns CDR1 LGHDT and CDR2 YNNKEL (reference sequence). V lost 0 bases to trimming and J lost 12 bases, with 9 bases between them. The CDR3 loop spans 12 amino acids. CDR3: CASSQEGRPQYF. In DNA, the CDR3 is TGTGCCAGCAGCCAAGAGGGGCGGCCTCAGTACTTC.

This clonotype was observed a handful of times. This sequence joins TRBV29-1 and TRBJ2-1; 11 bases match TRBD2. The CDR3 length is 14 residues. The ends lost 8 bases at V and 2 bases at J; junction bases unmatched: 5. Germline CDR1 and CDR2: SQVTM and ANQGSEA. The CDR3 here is CSTIAGGPYNEQFF. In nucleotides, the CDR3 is TGCAGCACTATAGCGGGGGGGCCCTACAATGAGCAGTTCTTC.

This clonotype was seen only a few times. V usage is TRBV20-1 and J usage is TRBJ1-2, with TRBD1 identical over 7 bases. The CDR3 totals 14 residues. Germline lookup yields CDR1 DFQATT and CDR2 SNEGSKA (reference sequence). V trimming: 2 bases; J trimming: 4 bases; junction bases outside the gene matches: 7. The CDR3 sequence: CSARLPGDSYGYTF. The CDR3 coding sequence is TGCAGTGCTAGACTCCCTGGGGACAGCTATGGCTACACCTTC.

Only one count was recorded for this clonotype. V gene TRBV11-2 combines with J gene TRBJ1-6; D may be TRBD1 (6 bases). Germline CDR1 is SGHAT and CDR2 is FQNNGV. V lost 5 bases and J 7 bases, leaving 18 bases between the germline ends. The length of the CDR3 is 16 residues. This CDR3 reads CASSPSQGRGNSPLHF. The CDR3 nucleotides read TGTGCCAGCAGCCCCTCACAGGGTAGGGGGAATTCACCCCTCCACTTT. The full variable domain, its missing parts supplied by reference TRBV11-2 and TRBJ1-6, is EAGVAQSPRYKIIEKRQSVAFWCNPISGHATLYWYQQILGQGPKLLIQFQNNGVVDDSQLPKDRFSAERLKGVDSTLKIQPAKLEDSAVYLCASSPSQGRGNSPLHFGNGTRLTVT.

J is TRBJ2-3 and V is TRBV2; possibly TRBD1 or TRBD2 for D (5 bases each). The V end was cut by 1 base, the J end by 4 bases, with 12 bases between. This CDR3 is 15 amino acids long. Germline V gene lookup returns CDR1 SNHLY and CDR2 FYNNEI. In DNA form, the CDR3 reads TGTGCCAGCAGTGAAGAGGGGCTCGGGGCAGATACGCAGTATTTT. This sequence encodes CASSEEGLGADTQYF.

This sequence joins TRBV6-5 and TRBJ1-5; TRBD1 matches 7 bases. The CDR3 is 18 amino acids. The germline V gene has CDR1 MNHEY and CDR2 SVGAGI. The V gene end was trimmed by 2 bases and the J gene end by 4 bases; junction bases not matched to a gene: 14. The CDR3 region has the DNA TGTGCCAGCAGTTACCAGGATCGGGACAGACTAAGGAATCAGCCCCAGCATTTT. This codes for CASSYQDRDRLRNQPQHF.

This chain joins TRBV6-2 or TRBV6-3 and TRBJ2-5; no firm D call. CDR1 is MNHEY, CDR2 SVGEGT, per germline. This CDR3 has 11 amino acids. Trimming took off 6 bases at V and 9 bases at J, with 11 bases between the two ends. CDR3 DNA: TGTGCCAGCAGCTCGTTGCGGCCCCAGTACTTC. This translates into CASSSLRPQYF.

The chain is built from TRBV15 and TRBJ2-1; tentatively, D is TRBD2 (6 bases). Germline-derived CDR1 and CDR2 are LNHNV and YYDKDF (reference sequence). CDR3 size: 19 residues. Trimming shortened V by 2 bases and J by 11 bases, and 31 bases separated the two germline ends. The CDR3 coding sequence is TGTGCCACCAGCAGATTCGGTTCCCCCAGTAACCTTCGGGACTCCCAGCAGTTCTTC. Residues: CATSRFGSPSNLRDSQQFF.

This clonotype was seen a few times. CDR3 residues: CAISEGQINYGYTF. DNA of the CDR3: TGTGCCATCAGTGAGGGGCAGATCAACTATGGCTACACCTTC. The J gene is TRBJ1-2, the V gene TRBV10-3, with no clear D. V was shortened by 2 bases and J by 2 bases, with 9 bases between the two germline ends. Germline-derived CDR1 and CDR2 are ENHRY and SYGVKD. The CDR3 has 14 amino acids.

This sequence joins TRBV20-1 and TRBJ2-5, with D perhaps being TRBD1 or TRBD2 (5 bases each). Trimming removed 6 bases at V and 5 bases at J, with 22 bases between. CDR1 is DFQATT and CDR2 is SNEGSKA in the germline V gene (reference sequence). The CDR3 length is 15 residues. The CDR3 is CSAPPPRGAWETQYF. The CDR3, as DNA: TGCAGTGCGCCCCCACCTAGGGGAGCTTGGGAGACCCAGTACTTC.

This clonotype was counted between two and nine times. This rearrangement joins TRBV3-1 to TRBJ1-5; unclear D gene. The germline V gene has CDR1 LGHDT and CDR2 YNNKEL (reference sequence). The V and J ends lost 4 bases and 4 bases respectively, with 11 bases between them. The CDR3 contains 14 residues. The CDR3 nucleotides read TGTGCCAGCAGCCCAACCCCGGGTAATCAGCCCCAGCATTTT. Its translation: CASSPTPGNQPQHF.

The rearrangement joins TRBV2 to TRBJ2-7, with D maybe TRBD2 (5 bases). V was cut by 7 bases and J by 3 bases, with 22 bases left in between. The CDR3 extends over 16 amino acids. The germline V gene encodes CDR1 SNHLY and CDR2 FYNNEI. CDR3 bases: TGTGCCAGCAACGGGGATCCGGTGATTGGGGACTACGAGCAGTACTTC. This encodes CASNGDPVIGDYEQYF.

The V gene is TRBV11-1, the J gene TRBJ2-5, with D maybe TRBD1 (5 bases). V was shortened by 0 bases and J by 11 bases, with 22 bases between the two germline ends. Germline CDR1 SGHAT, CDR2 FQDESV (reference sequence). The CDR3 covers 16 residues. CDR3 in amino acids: CASSLAGATINNEQYF. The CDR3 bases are TGTGCCAGCAGCTTAGCAGGGGCCACGATAAACAATGAGCAGTACTTC.